This TCR beta chain was sequenced during a study of vaccination and CD4 T cells after COVID-19. The Oncomine TCR Beta short-read assay generated sequence data from the DNA of cultured CD4+ T cells. Each CDR3 protein gets one entry after TCRdb re-called the PCR reads with MiXCR. The sample contains 10,000 to 15,000 distinct CDR3 sequences, around 74% of which appear only once. Treatment of the sample: approximately 11-day PBMC culture with coronavirus spike peptide pools or control peptides (ViraFEST assay). The CDR3 consists of 13 residues. V lost 3 bases and J lost 3, with 11 bases in between. In germline, CDR1 is GTSNPN, CDR2 SVGIG (reference sequence). Note on this clonotype: Its antigen is undetermined.

The sequence came from a human donor who had recovered from COVID-19. Sequences were obtained from CD4+ T cells from blood, cultured in vitro. The gene calls are TRBV30 and TRBJ1-1, with D maybe TRBD1 (5 bases). For the CDR3, the DNA is TGTGCCTGGAGGGACACCGGGGACACTGAAGCTTTCTTT. This translates into CAWRDTGDTEAFF.